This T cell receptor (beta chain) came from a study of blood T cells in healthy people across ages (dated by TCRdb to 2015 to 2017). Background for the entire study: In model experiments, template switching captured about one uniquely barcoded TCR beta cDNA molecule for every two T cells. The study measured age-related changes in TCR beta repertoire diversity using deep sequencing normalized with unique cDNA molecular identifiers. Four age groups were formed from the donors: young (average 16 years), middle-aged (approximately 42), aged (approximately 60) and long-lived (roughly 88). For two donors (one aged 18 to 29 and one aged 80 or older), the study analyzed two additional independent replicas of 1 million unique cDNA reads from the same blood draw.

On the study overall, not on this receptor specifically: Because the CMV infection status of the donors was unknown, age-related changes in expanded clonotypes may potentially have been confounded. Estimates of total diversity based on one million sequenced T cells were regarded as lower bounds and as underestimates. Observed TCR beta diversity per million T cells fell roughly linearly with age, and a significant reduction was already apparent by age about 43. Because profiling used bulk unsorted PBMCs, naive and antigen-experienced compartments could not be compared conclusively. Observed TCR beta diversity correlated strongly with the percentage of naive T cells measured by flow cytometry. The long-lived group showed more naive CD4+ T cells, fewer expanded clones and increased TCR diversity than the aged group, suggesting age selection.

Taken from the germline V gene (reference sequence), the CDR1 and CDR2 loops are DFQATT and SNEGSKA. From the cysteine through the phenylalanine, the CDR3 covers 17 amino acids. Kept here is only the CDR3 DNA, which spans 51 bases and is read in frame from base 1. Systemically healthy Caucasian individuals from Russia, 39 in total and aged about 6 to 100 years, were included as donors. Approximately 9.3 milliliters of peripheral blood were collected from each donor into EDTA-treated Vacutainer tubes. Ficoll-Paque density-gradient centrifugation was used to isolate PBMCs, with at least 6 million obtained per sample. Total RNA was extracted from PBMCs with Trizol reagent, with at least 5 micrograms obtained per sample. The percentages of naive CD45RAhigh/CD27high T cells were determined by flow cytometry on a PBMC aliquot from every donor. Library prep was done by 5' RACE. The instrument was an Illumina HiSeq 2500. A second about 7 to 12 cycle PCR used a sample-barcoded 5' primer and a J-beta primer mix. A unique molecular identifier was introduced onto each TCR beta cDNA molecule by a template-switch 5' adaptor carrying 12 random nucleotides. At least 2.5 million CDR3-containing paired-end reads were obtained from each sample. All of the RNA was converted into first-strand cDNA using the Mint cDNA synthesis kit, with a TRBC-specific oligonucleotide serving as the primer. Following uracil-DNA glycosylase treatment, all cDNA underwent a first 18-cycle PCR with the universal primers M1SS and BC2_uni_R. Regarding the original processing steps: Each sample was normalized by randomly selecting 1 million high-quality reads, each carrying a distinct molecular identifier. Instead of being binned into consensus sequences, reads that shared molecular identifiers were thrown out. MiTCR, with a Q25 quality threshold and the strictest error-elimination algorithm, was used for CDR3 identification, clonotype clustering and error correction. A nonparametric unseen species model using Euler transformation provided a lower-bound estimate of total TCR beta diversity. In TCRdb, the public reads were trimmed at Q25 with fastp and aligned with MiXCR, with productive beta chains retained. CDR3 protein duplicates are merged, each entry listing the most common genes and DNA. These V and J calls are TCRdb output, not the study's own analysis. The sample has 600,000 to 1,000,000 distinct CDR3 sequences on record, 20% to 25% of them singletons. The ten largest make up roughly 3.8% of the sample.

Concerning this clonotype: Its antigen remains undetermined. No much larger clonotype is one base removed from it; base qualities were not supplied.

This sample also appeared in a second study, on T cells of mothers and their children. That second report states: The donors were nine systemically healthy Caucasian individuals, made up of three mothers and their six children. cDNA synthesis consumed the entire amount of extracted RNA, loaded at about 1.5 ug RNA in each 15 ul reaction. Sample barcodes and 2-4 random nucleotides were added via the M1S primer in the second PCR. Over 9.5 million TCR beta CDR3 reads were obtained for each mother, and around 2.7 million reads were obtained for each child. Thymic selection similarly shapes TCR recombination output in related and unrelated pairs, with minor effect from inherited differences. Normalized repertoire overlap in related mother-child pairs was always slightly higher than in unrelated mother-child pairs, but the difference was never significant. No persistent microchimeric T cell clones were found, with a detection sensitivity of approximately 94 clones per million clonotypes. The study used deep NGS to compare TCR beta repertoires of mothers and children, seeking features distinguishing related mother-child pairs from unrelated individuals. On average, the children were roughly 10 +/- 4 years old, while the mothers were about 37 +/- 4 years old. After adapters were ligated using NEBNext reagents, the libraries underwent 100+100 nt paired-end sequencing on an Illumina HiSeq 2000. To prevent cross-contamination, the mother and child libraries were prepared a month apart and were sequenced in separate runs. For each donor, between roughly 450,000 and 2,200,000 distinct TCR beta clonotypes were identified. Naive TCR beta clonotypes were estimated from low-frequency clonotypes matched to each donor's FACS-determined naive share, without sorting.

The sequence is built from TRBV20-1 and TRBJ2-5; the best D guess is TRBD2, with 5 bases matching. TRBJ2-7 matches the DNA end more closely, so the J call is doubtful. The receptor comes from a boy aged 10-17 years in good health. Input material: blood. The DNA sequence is TGCAGTGCTAGTGTAAAGGAAAAGTATCGGGAAGCCTACGAGCAGTACTTC. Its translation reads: CSASVKEKYREAYEQYF.